The TCR beta chain under discussion was sequenced for a study of shared clonotypes between healthy human individuals. This CDR3 contains 16 residues. Germline V gene sequence: CDR1 SEHNR, CDR2 FQNEAQ (reference sequence). Trimming cost V 8 bases and J 0 bases, with 17 bases left between them. The deep-level immunoSEQ assay was used. Genomic DNA of each subset was evenly split across several immunoSEQ plates. Sequencing was performed with immunoSEQ multiplex PCR; in TCRdb, only in-frame clones are kept and a portion is missing. The sample includes hundreds of thousands of clones, roughly 91% of them seen just once.

The chain employs TRBV7-9 and TRBJ2-1; D unresolved. The receptor was isolated from a man aged 18 to 30 in good health. Sequenced sample: memory CD8+ T cells sorted from blood. Noted subset: CD45RO+ cells pooled with CCR7-negative TemRA cells. CDR3 nucleotide sequence: TGTGCCAGCCTTTTCTACTCAGTTTTCTCCTACAATGAGCAGTTCTTC. It specifies CASLFYSVFSYNEQFF. The whole variable domain, remainder taken from reference TRBV7-9 and TRBJ2-1, is DTGVSQNPRHKITKRGQNVTFRCDPISEHNRLYWYRQTLGQGPEFLTYFQNEAQLEKSRLLSDRFSAERPKGSFSTLEIQRTEQGDSAMYLCASLFYSVFSYNEQFFGPGTRLTVL.